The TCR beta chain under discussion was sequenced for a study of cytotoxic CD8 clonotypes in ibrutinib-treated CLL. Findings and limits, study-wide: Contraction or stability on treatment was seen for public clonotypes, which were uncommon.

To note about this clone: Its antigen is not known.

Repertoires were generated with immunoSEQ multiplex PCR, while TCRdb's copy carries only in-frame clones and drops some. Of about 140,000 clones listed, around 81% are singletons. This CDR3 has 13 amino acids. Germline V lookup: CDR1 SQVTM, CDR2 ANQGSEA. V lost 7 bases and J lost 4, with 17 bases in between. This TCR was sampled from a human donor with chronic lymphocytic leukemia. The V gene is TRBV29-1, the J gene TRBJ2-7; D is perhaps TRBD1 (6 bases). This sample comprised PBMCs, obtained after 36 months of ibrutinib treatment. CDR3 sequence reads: CSAKQGVGYEQYF. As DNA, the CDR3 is TGCAGCGCCAAACAGGGTGTTGGATACGAGCAGTACTTC.